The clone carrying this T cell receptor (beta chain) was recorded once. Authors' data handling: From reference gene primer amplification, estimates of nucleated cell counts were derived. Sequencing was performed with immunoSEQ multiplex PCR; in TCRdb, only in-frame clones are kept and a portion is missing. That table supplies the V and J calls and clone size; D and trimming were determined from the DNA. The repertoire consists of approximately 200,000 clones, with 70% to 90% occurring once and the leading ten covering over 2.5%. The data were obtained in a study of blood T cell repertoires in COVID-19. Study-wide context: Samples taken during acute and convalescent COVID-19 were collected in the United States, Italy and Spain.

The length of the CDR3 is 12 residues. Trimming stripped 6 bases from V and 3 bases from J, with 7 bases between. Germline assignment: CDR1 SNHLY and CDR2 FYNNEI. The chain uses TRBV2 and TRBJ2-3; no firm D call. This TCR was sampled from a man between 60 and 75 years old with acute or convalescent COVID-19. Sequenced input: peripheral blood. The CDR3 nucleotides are TGTGCCAGCAGCAGGAAAACAGATACGCAGTATTTT. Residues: CASSRKTDTQYF.